This T cell receptor beta chain is drawn from a study of cytomegalovirus exposure and HLA in healthy donors (dated by TCRdb to the late 2010s). With respect to the entire study: An earlier analysis of fewer than 750 of the donors reported about 300 Gb of sequence data and around 120 million unique TCR beta sequences obtained from 180 million or so T cells. All discovery cohort repertoires had been generated on a single sequencing platform. High-throughput TCR immunosequencing, statistical association of individual TCRs with disease status, and machine learning were combined to predict cytomegalovirus infection status. Among the roughly 400 genotyped donors, approximately 77% belonged to the genetic ancestry cluster associated with self-reported Caucasian donors. Rather than drawing on any new phenotypic data, the later analysis identified candidate immune exposures from TCR beta sequences and the way those sequences occurred across donors. HLA typing covered class I and class II loci at four-digit resolution. An earlier analysis of 587 of the donors used high-throughput TCR beta sequencing to judge whether each TCR beta V gene segment behaved as functional or pseudogenic. Among 398 genotyped donors of the cohort, an average of roughly 230,000 unique TCR beta nucleotide sequences was sequenced per donor, of which about 18% were non-productive. Because of strong linkage in the cohort, 5 or 6 DR-DQ haplotypes were treated as single units for association and clustering. The number of typed donors differed by locus: about 629-630 for A, B, C, DRB1 and DQB1; some 500 for DQA1; about 600 for DPA1; and some 470 for DPB1. To study patterns of TCR occurrence, a later analysis re-analyzed previously published TCR beta repertoires from several hundred donors and added high-resolution HLA genotyping. A later genetic analysis took genome-wide SNP genotypes for about 60% of the roughly 670 donors and used that subset as a discovery cohort. Donor age, sex, ethnicity and CMV serostatus were compiled together with the repertoire data. The study aimed to test whether cataloging public T cell receptors could reveal signatures of past pathogen exposure. Roughly 300 gigabases of sequencing data and about 92 million unique TCR sequences made up an early release that covered several hundred HLA-typed donors. Using immunosequencing, the study profiled T cell repertoires from around 670 subjects and related those repertoires to cytomegalovirus serostatus. Along with the approximately 670-subject first cohort, a separate validation cohort of around 120 different subjects was used. The study at large found these results: A later analysis associated roughly 17,000 TCR beta sequences with specific HLA alleles at a false discovery rate of 0.05. In a later analysis, the rate of TCR association differed among HLA loci, with DRB1 alleles having the most associated TCRs and HLA-C alleles having the fewest. According to a later analysis, parvovirus B19, influenza, CMV and Epstein-Barr virus appeared linked to several top co-occurrence clusters. In a later analysis, HLA-associated TCR beta chains were found to be more clonally expanded and to have lower generation probabilities than equally common non-associated chains. The study gave a list of 150 to 200 TCR beta chains associated with cytomegalovirus. While some public TCRs were present in many individuals, most TCR sequences turned up only very rarely across donors. Because counts were too low, 15 to 20 rarely observed V segments, including chromosome 9 orphons, were excluded from the earlier analysis of some 590 of the donors. The sequencing pipeline was judged likely to have produced a cluster of highly shared sequence variants as a technical artifact. A further reported finding was that TCR beta sequences accurately predicted the HLA-A and HLA-B alleles for most subjects in the first cohort. A few of the identified cytomegalovirus-associated TCR beta chains were confirmed in vitro to be specific for cytomegalovirus antigens. When HLA alleles, especially DR and DQ, strongly co-occurred, attributing TCR associations to individual alleles was difficult. The classifier was reported to diagnose cytomegalovirus status with high specificity and sensitivity in both the original and validation cohorts. Because HLA typing was unavailable for some donors at each locus, only the typed subset was used in association tests. Because the 87-base-pair reads could not distinguish some IMGT-functional V segments, including TRBV6-2 and TRBV6-3, those segments were excluded. V-gene and J-gene trimming of TCR beta chains was associated with a missense DCLRE1C variant in a later genetic analysis, and the association was replicated in an independent cohort. Linkage disequilibrium might explain the correlated functional status among segregating V segments, but an unknown experimental factor could not be excluded. For the cohort, immune exposure information was limited to CMV serostatus. According to a later analysis, most CMV-associated TCR beta chains appeared to be HLA-restricted, and the HLA associations seemed to be driven largely by CMV exposure. Broadly in line with IMGT annotations, most TCR beta V segments showed up in productive rearrangements about 90% or about 30% of the time in an earlier analysis of 587 of the donors. Only TCR beta chains were sequenced in this cohort, and the absence of alpha or paired-chain data limited detectable features. According to the authors, the approach could potentially be generalized to other disease states and immunological phenotypes. In a later genetic analysis, fewer N-insertions in productive TCRs were reported among donors in an Asian-associated ancestry cluster than the roughly 700-donor mean. Sequencing depth was assumed to be roughly uniform across donors in the presence/absence analyses, though that assumption may not hold.

The CDR1 and CDR2 encoded by the germline V gene are MGHRA and YSYEKL. V lost 4 bases and J lost 2 bases, and the count of bases not matched to a germline gene is 14. From the cysteine through the phenylalanine, the CDR3 covers 19 amino acids. The read is trimmed to its CDR3 DNA, 57 bases read in frame from base 1. The cohort was made up of approximately 670 healthy bone marrow donors. At the time of sampling, all cohort members were nominally healthy, though unrecorded immune exposures were likely present. The donor was CMV seronegative and belonged to the group of over 350 seronegative cohort members. A peripheral blood sample was provided by each donor, and peripheral blood mononuclear cells were used for TCR beta sequencing. Genomic DNA extraction from the blood cell samples was performed with the Qiagen DNeasy Blood Extraction Kit. Library prep was done by the immunoSEQ multiplex PCR assay. For the multiplex PCR, a mixture combining 60 forward primers for TCR Vbeta segments and 13 reverse primers for TCR Jbeta segments was used. A multiplex PCR assay on genomic DNA amplified the CDR3 region of rearranged TCR beta genes. Amplified TCR beta libraries were sequenced as 87-base-pair reads on the Illumina HiSeq System. The original methods were these. Across the 700 or so repertoires, a later analysis counted 80 million or so unique TCR beta chains, 8.5 million to 12 million of which were shared by at least two donors. Raw reads were error-corrected and collapsed into unique sequences by a nearest-neighbor algorithm in which closely related sequences were merged to remove PCR and sequencing errors. CDR3 sequences were aligned to IMGT reference sequences to assign V, D and J gene segments. Each retained sequence needed at least a six-nucleotide match to both a V gene segment and a J gene segment. A rearrangement was called productive if the CDR3 had no stop codons and remained in frame with V and J, and every other rearrangement was called non-productive. Following IMGT convention, CDR3 was defined as the stretch from the second conserved V-encoded cysteine up to the conserved J-encoded phenylalanine. The earlier analysis of around 640 of the donors excluded sequences that lacked an unambiguous match to a single V gene segment. In an earlier analysis of roughly 500 of the donors, V segments were called functional above 56.7% productive rearrangements and were called segregating when the between-donor standard deviation exceeded 5%. A statistical classification framework was developed to diagnose cytomegalovirus status using the catalog of TCR beta chain sequences. In a later analysis, TCR nucleotide sequences were compared against IMGT/GENE-DB human TR gene sequences so that V and J genes could be assigned. Using the TCRdist pipeline, a later analysis assigned CDR3 sequences along with most-parsimonious VDJ recombination scenarios. In a later analysis, each TCR beta chain was defined by its CDR3 amino acid sequence together with its V-gene family, and reads lacking a unique V-gene family were excluded. In a later analysis, 550 to 650 highly shared, low-generation-probability nucleotide sequences were removed to address suspected cross-contamination and a sequencing artifact. In a later analysis, a clonal expansion index for each public chain was calculated from normalized within-repertoire ranks of inferred template counts. In a later analysis, generation probabilities were computed with a VDJ recombination model fitted to out-of-frame rearrangements, and the resulting probabilities were checked against IGoR. Hypergeometric tests were used in a later analysis to score TCR-TCR, TCR-HLA and TCR-CMV co-occurrence, with a repertoire-size bias correction applied to the TCR pairs. To estimate false discovery rates, a later analysis permuted the HLA or CMV assignments 20 times. In a later analysis, co-occurring TCRs were grouped using DBSCAN, with TCRdist sequence similarity added in when clustering inside HLA-allele-positive subsets. Co-occurrence clustering excluded repertoires with fewer than 30,000 or more than 120,000 public chains, plus five with anomalous nucleotide sharing. The clones in this table, taken by TCRdb from immuneACCESS, are in-frame only. Not every clone is retained; where verified, under half of the shortfall comes from an unresolved V gene, and the cause of the rest is unknown. That table supplies the V and J calls and clone size; D and trimming were determined from the DNA. The table for this sample lists 250,000 to 350,000 clones; about 80% of them were counted only once. The top ten clonotypes cover more than 0.3% of the sample.

Comment on this clone: No antigen is known for it. Base qualities are not recorded, but no much larger clone differs from it by a single base.

Sequenced input: PBMCs. This sequence uses TRBV4-1 and TRBJ2-7; TRBD2 lines up with 13 middle nucleotides. This TCR came from a girl aged 2 to 10 in good health and CMV-seronegative. The nucleotides are TGCGCCAGCAGCCCCAAGGCGGGACTAGCGGGGCCGGGCCCCTACGAGCAGTACTTC. This yields the protein CASSPKAGLAGPGPYEQYF.